This T cell receptor (beta chain) was found in a study of shared clonotypes between healthy human individuals. Study-wide results and caveats: Among donors, sharing of clonotypes was expected to be affected by sequencing depth.

Recent acute infections and vaccinations were absent in the healthy HIV-negative adult donors. Notes on this clone: What it binds is not known. The identical CDR3 is also encoded by other nucleotide sequences in the sample.

This CDR3 comprises 13 residues. V was cut by 1 base and J by 2 bases, with 2 bases left in between. Germline-derived CDR1 and CDR2 are MNHEY and SVGAGI. Only in-frame clones appear in the TCRdb table, and some are missing; sequencing was by immunoSEQ multiplex PCR. Among some 490,000 clones listed, over 70% were seen once. The sample consisted of PBMCs. The J gene is TRBJ2-2, the V gene TRBV6-5; no clear D. The receptor was derived from a woman aged 40 to 50 in good health. Some clones in this sample may be carry-over from other donors' samples. The CDR3 spells CASSYLNTGELFF. Written as DNA, the CDR3 is TGTGCCAGCAGTTACTTAAACACCGGGGAGCTGTTTTTT.